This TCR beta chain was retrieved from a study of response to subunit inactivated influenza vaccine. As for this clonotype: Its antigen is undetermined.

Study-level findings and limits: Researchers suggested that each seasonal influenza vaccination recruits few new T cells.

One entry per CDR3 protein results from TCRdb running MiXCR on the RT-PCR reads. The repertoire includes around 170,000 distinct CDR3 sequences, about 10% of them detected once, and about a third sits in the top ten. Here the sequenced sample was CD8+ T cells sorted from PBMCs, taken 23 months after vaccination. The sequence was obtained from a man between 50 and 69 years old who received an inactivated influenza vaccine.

CDR3 sequence (DNA): TGTGCCAGCAGTTTACCGTGGACAGGGGGCGATACGCAGTATTTT. Protein product: CASSLPWTGGDTQYF. V and J are TRBV28 and TRBJ2-3, with 11 bases fitting TRBD1. The CDR3 sequence is 15 residues long. Looked up from germline, CDR1 is MDHEN and CDR2 is SYDVKM. The junction had 4 bases not matched to a gene; V was cut back by 2 bases and J by 6 bases.